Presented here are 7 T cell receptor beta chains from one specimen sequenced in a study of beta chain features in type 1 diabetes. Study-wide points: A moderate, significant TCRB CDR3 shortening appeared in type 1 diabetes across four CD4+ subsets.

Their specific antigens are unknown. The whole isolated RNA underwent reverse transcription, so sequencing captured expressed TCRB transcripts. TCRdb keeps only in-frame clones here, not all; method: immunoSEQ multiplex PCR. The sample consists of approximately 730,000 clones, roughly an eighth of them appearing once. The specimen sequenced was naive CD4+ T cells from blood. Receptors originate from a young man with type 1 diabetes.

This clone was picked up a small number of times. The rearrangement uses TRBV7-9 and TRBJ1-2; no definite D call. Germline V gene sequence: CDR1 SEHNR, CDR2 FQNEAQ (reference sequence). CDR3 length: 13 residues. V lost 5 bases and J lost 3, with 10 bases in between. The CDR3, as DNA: TGTGCCAGCAGCCCTGCAGCGGACTATGGCTACACCTTC. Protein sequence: CASSPAADYGYTF.

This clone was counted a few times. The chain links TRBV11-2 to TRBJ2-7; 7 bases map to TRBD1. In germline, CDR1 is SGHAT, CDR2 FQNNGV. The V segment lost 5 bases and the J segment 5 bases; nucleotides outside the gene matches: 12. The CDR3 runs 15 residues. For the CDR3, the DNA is TGTGCCAGCAGCCCCCGTTTGGGACAGCCGGACGAGCAGTACTTC. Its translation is CASSPRLGQPDEQYF.

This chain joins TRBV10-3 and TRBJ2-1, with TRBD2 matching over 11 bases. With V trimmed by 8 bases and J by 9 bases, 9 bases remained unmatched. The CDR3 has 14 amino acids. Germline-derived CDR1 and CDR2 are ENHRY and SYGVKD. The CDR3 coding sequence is TGTGCCATCGGGGGACTAGCGGAGAATGGTGAGCAGTTCTTC. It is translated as CAIGGLAENGEQFF.

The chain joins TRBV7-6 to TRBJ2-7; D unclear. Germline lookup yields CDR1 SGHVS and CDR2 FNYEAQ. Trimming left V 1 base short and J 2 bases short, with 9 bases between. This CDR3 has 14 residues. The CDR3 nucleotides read TGTGCCAGCAGCTTAGAGAGCTTCACCTACGAGCAGTACTTC. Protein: CASSLESFTYEQYF.

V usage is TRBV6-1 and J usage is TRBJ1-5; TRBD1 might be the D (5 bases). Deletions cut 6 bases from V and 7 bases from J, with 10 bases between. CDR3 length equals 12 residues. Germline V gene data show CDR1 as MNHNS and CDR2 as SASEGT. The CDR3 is CASRPGTQPQHF. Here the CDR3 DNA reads TGTGCCAGCAGGCCTGGGACGCAGCCCCAGCATTTT.

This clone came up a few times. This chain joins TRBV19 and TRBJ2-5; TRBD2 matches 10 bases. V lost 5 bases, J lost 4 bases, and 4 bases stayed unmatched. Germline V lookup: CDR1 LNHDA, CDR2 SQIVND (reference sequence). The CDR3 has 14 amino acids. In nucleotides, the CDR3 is TGTGCCAGTAGTTATGGGACTAGCGCAGAGACCCAGTACTTC. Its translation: CASSYGTSAETQYF.

CDR3 in amino acids: CSAQIVDTQYF. CDR3 in DNA: TGCAGTGCTCAAATTGTGGATACGCAGTATTTT. The chain is built from TRBV20-1 and TRBJ2-3; D is unresolved. Germline assignment: CDR1 DFQATT and CDR2 SNEGSKA (reference sequence). CDR3 length: 11 residues. Trimming took off 5 bases at V and 6 bases at J, with 9 bases between the two ends.